This is a list of T cell receptor beta chains from one sample in a study of blood T cells in healthy people across ages. TCRdb reprocessed the 5' RACE reads via MiXCR and lists one record per CDR3 protein. The sample holds roughly 1.5 million distinct CDR3 sequences, roughly 43% seen once. Specimen: blood. The receptors derive from a young woman in good health. Each CDR3 is given with its conserved first and last residue. The order of the fields is J gene, V gene, D gene, clone size, CDR3 protein, CDR3 DNA. D genes are given only for firm matches. A row's size may be missing; if present it is once, few, many or a size class.

>TRBJ1-4|TRBV28|NA|few
CASSGVGVREKLFF
TGTGCCAGCAGTGGGGTAGGGGTCCGGGAAAAACTGTTTTTT
>TRBJ2-7|TRBV5-1|TRBD1|few
CASSSATGPYEQYF
TGCGCCAGCAGCTCGGCGACAGGGCCATACGAGCAGTACTTC
>TRBJ1-2|TRBV20-1|TRBD1|once
CGARLDRVFGYTF
TGCGGTGCTAGACTGGACAGGGTTTTTGGCTACACCTTC
>TRBJ2-5|TRBV7-2|TRBD1|NA
CASSSIQGYETQYF
TGTGCCAGCAGCTCGATACAGGGGTACGAGACCCAGTACTTC
>TRBJ2-1|TRBV28|TRBD2|NA
CASRLAGGPGNEQFF
TGTGCCAGCAGACTAGCGGGGGGCCCTGGTAATGAGCAGTTCTTC
>TRBJ2-3|TRBV6-5|NA|few
CASSYIGRSTDTQYF
TGTGCCAGCAGTTATATCGGGCGGTCCACAGATACGCAGTATTTT
>TRBJ1-1|TRBV4-1|NA|few
CASSRASQGGNTEAFF
TGCGCCAGCAGCCGAGCCTCCCAAGGAGGGAACACTGAAGCTTTCTTT
>TRBJ2-4|TRBV12-5|NA|once
CASGWDELLAKNIQYF
TGTGCTAGTGGTTGGGATGAACTTCTAGCCAAAAACATTCAGTACTTC
>TRBJ1-2|TRBV5-1|TRBD1|once
CASSLGPTGFGGYTF
TGCGCCAGCAGCTTGGGGCCGACAGGGTTCGGGGGCTACACCTTC
>TRBJ2-3|TRBV27|NA|NA
CASSLSLVTDAQYF
TGTGCCAGCAGTTTATCCCTAGTAACAGATGCGCAGTATTTT
>TRBJ2-7|TRBV3-1|NA|NA
CASSGGRTVSYEQYF
TGTGCCAGCAGCGGTGGCCGGACAGTGAGCTACGAGCAGTACTTC
>TRBJ2-4|TRBV4-3|TRBD1|NA
CASSQDGTGGFEDIQYF
TGCGCCAGCAGCCAAGATGGAACAGGGGGATTTGAGGACATTCAGTACTTC
>TRBJ2-2|TRBV3-1|NA|NA
CASSQDRSAGELFF
TGTGCCAGCAGCCAAGATAGATCTGCGGGGGAGCTGTTTTTT
>TRBJ2-5|TRBV4-1|TRBD2|NA
CASSQDPAGLQETQYF
TGCGCCAGCAGCCAAGATCCAGCGGGATTACAAGAGACCCAGTACTTC
>TRBJ2-5|TRBV9|NA|NA
CASSVARGANEQYF
TGTGCCAGCAGCGTAGCTCGAGGGGCCAATGAGCAGTACTTC
>TRBJ2-7|TRBV20-1|NA|few
CSASRGVTYEQYF
TGCAGTGCTAGTCGCGGAGTTACCTACGAGCAGTACTTC
>TRBJ2-1|TRBV6-1|NA|NA
CASSEARGGRHNEQFF
TGTGCCAGCAGTGAAGCGAGAGGCGGGCGCCACAATGAGCAGTTCTTC
>TRBJ2-7|TRBV6-5|NA|NA
CASSYSLARYNEQYF
TGTGCCAGCAGTTACTCGTTGGCTCGTTACAATGAGCAGTACTTC
>TRBJ2-1|TRBV11-2|NA|NA
CASSFDGLTRGYNEQFF
TGTGCCAGCAGCTTTGATGGACTCACCCGGGGTTACAATGAGCAGTTCTTC
>TRBJ2-7|TRBV5-1|TRBD1|few
CASSPGTGAVYEQYF
TGCGCCAGCAGCCCCGGGACAGGGGCCGTCTACGAGCAGTACTTC
>TRBJ2-3|TRBV7-2|NA|few
CASRLSGTDTQYF
TGTGCCAGCAGGTTAAGCGGCACAGATACGCAGTATTTT
>TRBJ1-2|TRBV20-1|NA|NA
CSALDSIYGYTF
TGCAGTGCCCTGGACAGTATCTATGGCTACACCTTC
>TRBJ1-2|TRBV7-2|TRBD1|NA
CASSFAGTELSGYTF
TGTGCCAGCAGCTTTGCCGGGACAGAGTTATCTGGCTACACCTTC
>TRBJ2-3|TRBV6-2/TRBV6-3|NA|many
CASSFKDTQYF
TGTGCCAGCAGTTTTAAAGATACGCAGTATTTT
>TRBJ2-1|TRBV30|TRBD2|NA
CAWVPSGSGNEQFF
TGTGCCTGGGTCCCTAGCGGGAGCGGCAATGAGCAGTTCTTC
>TRBJ2-7|TRBV6-1|NA|NA
CASNAWRQAYEQYF
TGTGCCAGCAATGCCTGGAGACAGGCCTACGAGCAGTACTTC
>TRBJ2-3|TRBV5-1|TRBD2|few
CASSFVAGGPLETQYF
TGCGCCAGCAGCTTCGTCGCGGGGGGGCCACTCGAAACGCAGTATTTT
>TRBJ2-1|TRBV4-2|NA|NA
CASSQESRRHNEQFF
TGTGCCAGCAGCCAAGAATCGAGACGTCACAATGAGCAGTTCTTC
>TRBJ1-1|TRBV30|NA|many
CAWGQSWNTEAFF
TGTGCCTGGGGCCAAAGTTGGAACACTGAAGCTTTCTTT
>TRBJ2-7|TRBV7-2|TRBD2|NA
CASSWSGGRYEQYF
TGTGCCAGCAGCTGGAGCGGGGGTCGGTACGAGCAGTACTTC
>TRBJ2-3|TRBV2|TRBD1|NA
CASSWTGGGGQYF
TGTGCCAGCAGCTGGACAGGGGGCGGTGGGCAGTATTTT
>TRBJ2-7|TRBV27|TRBD2|once
CASRESGAETYEQYF
TGTGCCAGCAGGGAAAGCGGGGCTGAAACCTACGAGCAGTACTTC
>TRBJ2-5|TRBV24-1|NA|few
CATSDWGGPQEETQYF
TGTGCCACCAGTGATTGGGGTGGGCCTCAAGAGGAGACCCAGTACTTC
>TRBJ1-2|TRBV27|NA|NA
CASRQTNYGYTF
TGTGCCAGTAGGCAGACTAACTATGGCTACACCTTC
>TRBJ1-4|TRBV20-1|TRBD1|NA
CSARVPGQRNEKLFF
TGCAGTGCTAGAGTCCCGGGACAGAGAAATGAAAAACTGTTTTTT
>TRBJ1-5|TRBV25-1|TRBD1|once
CAGSPRDSLNQPQHF
TGTGCCGGCAGCCCTAGGGACAGCCTCAATCAGCCCCAGCATTTT
>TRBJ1-5|TRBV2|NA|once
CASSEALGSQIQHF
TGTGCCAGCAGTGAAGCGCTAGGGAGCCAGATCCAGCATTTT
>TRBJ2-1|TRBV4-1|TRBD2|NA
CASSRPGLADNEQFF
TGCGCCAGCAGCCGTCCGGGACTAGCGGACAATGAGCAGTTCTTC
>TRBJ2-3|TRBV12-3/TRBV12-4|TRBD2|NA
CASSILLAGGTDTQYF
TGTGCCAGCAGTATCCTACTAGCGGGGGGCACAGATACGCAGTATTTT
>TRBJ2-7|TRBV3-1|TRBD2|few
CASSHSGSGGSMEQYF
TGTGCCAGCAGCCACTCGGGTAGCGGGGGTTCTATGGAGCAGTACTTC
>TRBJ1-1|TRBV27|NA|NA
CASSSPLMGKTEAFF
TGTGCCAGCAGTTCCCCGTTGATGGGGAAGACTGAAGCTTTCTTT
>TRBJ2-2|TRBV4-2|NA|few
CASSQEGANTGELFF
TGTGCCAGCAGCCAAGAGGGAGCGAACACCGGGGAGCTGTTTTTT
>TRBJ2-1|TRBV7-9|NA|NA
CASSLVRSGGHNEQFF
TGTGCCAGCAGCTTAGTGAGGTCAGGCGGGCACAATGAGCAGTTCTTC
>TRBJ2-3|TRBV12-3/TRBV12-4|TRBD2|NA
CASSPGLAGGMNTQYF
TGTGCCAGCAGTCCCGGACTAGCGGGGGGGATGAATACGCAGTATTTT
>TRBJ2-7|TRBV20-1|NA|NA
CSARSLSGGGPYEQYF
TGCAGTGCTAGATCCCTCTCCGGCGGGGGCCCGTACGAGCAGTACTTC
>TRBJ1-1|TRBV10-3|NA|few
CAISGREANTEAFF
TGTGCCATCAGTGGCAGGGAGGCAAACACTGAAGCTTTCTTT
>TRBJ2-7|TRBV20-1|TRBD2|many
CSVTSGRGGYEQYF
TGCAGTGTCACGAGCGGGAGGGGAGGATACGAGCAGTACTTC
>TRBJ2-7|TRBV7-8|NA|NA
CTSSPSGPMSYEQYF
TGTACCAGCAGCCCCAGCGGACCCATGTCCTACGAGCAGTACTTC
>TRBJ2-1|TRBV6-5|TRBD1|NA
CASRQDRGAHNEQFF
TGTGCCAGCAGACAGGACAGGGGGGCCCACAATGAGCAGTTCTTC
>TRBJ1-5|TRBV15|NA|NA
CATSRQGYQPQHF
TGTGCCACCAGCAGACAGGGGTATCAGCCCCAGCATTTT